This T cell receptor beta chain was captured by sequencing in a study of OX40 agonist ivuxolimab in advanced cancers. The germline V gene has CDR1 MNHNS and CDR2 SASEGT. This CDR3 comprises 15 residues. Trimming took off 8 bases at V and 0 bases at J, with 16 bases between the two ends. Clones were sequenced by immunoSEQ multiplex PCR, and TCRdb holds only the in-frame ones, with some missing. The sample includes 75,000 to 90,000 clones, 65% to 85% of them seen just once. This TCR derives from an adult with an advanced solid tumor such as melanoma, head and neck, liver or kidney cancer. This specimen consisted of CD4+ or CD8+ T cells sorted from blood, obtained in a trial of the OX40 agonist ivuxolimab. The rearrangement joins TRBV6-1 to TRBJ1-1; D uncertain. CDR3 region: CASFDPGRVNTEAFF. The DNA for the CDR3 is TGTGCCAGCTTCGACCCGGGGAGGGTGAACACTGAAGCTTTCTTT.